Below, 8 T cell receptor beta chains from the same sample are listed, as sequenced in a study of OX40 agonist ivuxolimab in advanced cancers. Repertoires were generated with immunoSEQ multiplex PCR, while TCRdb's copy carries only in-frame clones and drops some. The sample consists of about 68,000 clones, 75% to 85% of them appearing once. The material sequenced was CD4+ or CD8+ T cells sorted from blood, taken in a trial of the OX40 agonist ivuxolimab. The origin of the receptors is an adult with an advanced solid tumor such as melanoma, head and neck, liver or kidney cancer.

In regard to this clone: This sample also contains other DNA sequences that code for the same CDR3. The chain has TRBV5-1 and TRBJ2-7; D is ambiguous. Looked up from germline, CDR1 is SGHRS and CDR2 is YFSETQ. Trimming pared 4 bases from V and 1 base from J, leaving 6 bases between. The CDR3 is 12 residues long. The CDR3 sequence is CASSVGSYEQYF. In DNA form, the CDR3 reads TGCGCCAGCAGCGTGGGATCCTACGAGCAGTACTTC.

This rearrangement joins TRBV7-2 to TRBJ2-1; a weak D match, TRBD1 (5 bases). CDR3 length: 14 amino acids. Trimming shortened V by 0 bases and J by 4 bases, and 7 bases separated the two germline ends. Per the germline V gene, CDR1 is SGHTA and CDR2 is FQGNSA. CDR3 coding DNA: TGTGCCAGCAGCTTAGCGCAGGGTTACAATGAGCAGTTCTTC. This encodes CASSLAQGYNEQFF.

The CDR3 sequence is CAASLEAGETQYF. CDR3 bases: TGTGCCGCCTCCCTCGAAGCGGGGGAGACCCAGTACTTC. The J gene is TRBJ2-5, the V gene TRBV6-1, with 7 bases matching TRBD2. From germline, CDR1 is MNHNS and CDR2 SASEGT. This CDR3 is 13 amino acids long. J gave up 5 bases and V 11 bases, and 11 bases lay outside the gene matches.

The chain uses TRBV14 and TRBJ2-1; D is possibly TRBD1 or TRBD2 (5 bases each). V dropped 6 bases and J dropped 6 bases, with 6 bases sitting between them. Germline V gives CDR1 SGHDN, CDR2 FVKESK. The CDR3 spans 11 residues. CDR3 coding DNA: TGTGCCAGCAGGGGGGTCAATGAGCAGTTCTTC. It translates to CASRGVNEQFF.

The V and J genes are TRBV4-1 and TRBJ2-7, with 7 bases lining up with TRBD2. V was pared by 2 bases and J by 3 bases, with 13 bases of the junction left unmatched. CDR1 and CDR2 from the germline V gene are MGHRA and YSYEKL. The CDR3 consists of 17 residues. CDR3 sequence: CASSQRSESSGYYEQYF. DNA of the CDR3: TGCGCCAGCAGCCAACGTTCGGAATCTAGCGGATACTACGAGCAGTACTTC.

The V call is TRBV28, the J call TRBJ2-5; D is uncertain. The V gene lost 5 bases and the J gene lost 2 bases, with 12 bases spanning the gap. Germline loops: CDR1 MDHEN, CDR2 SYDVKM. The CDR3 runs 14 residues. CDR3 DNA: TGTGCCAGCAGTGTAACGGACGGGCAAGAGACCCAGTACTTC. Its translation: CASSVTDGQETQYF.

This clone was found a few times. The V gene is TRBV7-2, the J gene TRBJ1-4; no clear D gene. The V end lost 1 base, the J end lost 4 bases, and 7 bases lay between the germline ends. The length of the CDR3 is 14 residues. The germline gives CDR1 SGHTA, CDR2 FQGNSA. Here the CDR3 DNA reads TGTGCCAGCAGCTTAGGAGGGTATAATGAAAAACTGTTTTTT. Amino acid sequence: CASSLGGYNEKLFF. Based on the CDR3 plus reference TRBV7-2 and TRBJ1-4, the full variable domain is GAGVSQSPSNKVTEKGKDVELRCDPISGHTALYWYRQSLGQGLEFLIYFQGNSAPDKSGLPSDRFSAERTGGSVSTLTIQRTQQEDSAVYLCASSLGGYNEKLFFGSGTQLSVL.

The chain combines TRBV25-1 with TRBJ2-2; 7 bases align to TRBD1. This CDR3 has 15 amino acids. V lost 7 bases to trimming and J lost 4 bases; unmatched junction nucleotides: 9. CDR1 and CDR2 from the germline V gene are MGHDK and SYGVNS. CDR3 sequence reads: CASKRTGDGTGELFF. The CDR3 nucleotides read TGTGCCAGCAAGCGGACAGGTGATGGCACCGGGGAGCTGTTTTTT.